These 8 T cell receptor beta chains originate from one sample sequenced in a study of T-cell reconstitution after alpha-beta-depleted transplantation in children. The TCRbeta library was prepared with unique molecular identifiers. TCRdb re-derived calls from the PCR reads in MiXCR, one entry per CDR3 protein. The sample includes hundreds of thousands of distinct CDR3 sequences, around 13% of them seen just once. Material: PBMCs, obtained before TCRalphabeta/CD19-depleted stem cell transplant. All receptors come from a girl aged 2-9 years with congenital amegakaryocytic thrombocytopenia, due to receive a stem cell transplant.

Turning to this clonotype: A single base separates this from a much larger clone, so it may be a read error. This chain joins TRBV12-3 or TRBV12-4 and TRBJ2-7; D might be TRBD1 (6 bases). The CDR3 extends over 14 amino acids. The CDR3 nucleotides read TGTGGCAGCAGTTCGGTCAGGGGCTCCTACGAGCAGTACTTC. Translating it yields CGSSSVRGSYEQYF.

There are a few counts of this clonotype. This chain links TRBV12-3 or TRBV12-4 with TRBJ1-1; no reliable D call. CDR3 length: 14 residues. V dropped 7 bases and J dropped 2 bases, with 14 bases sitting between them. The CDR3 DNA reads as TGTGCCAGCACCATCCCCGGGGTCAACACTGAAGCTTTCTTT. Its translation: CASTIPGVNTEAFF.

The sample holds a few counts of this clonotype. J is TRBJ1-2 and V is TRBV12-3 or TRBV12-4, with D hard to call. This CDR3 is 13 amino acids long. V lost 0 bases and J lost 6, with 8 bases in between. The CDR3 sequence: CASSLALLDGYTF. The CDR3 DNA reads as TGTGCCAGCAGTTTAGCCTTGCTCGATGGCTACACCTTC.

This clonotype was found many times. The chain has TRBV20-1 and TRBJ1-2; TRBD1 is a possible D gene (5 bases). The V and J ends lost 5 bases and 3 bases respectively, with 13 bases between them. This CDR3 has 13 amino acids. Germline V gene data show CDR1 as DFQATT and CDR2 as SNEGSKA (reference sequence). The CDR3 DNA is TGCAGTGCTCCAGGGATAGTGGACTATGGCTACACCTTC. Its translation is CSAPGIVDYGYTF.

In its sample, this clonotype was seen a few times. The chain uses TRBV2 and TRBJ2-1; TRBD2 agrees at 13 bases. This CDR3 contains 14 residues. V lost 7 bases and J lost 8; bases outside the gene matches: 5. Germline CDR1 is SNHLY and CDR2 is FYNNEI. CDR3 in amino acids: CASNGLAGADEQFF. CDR3 bases: TGTGCCAGCAATGGACTAGCGGGAGCAGATGAGCAGTTCTTC.

As for this clonotype: A much larger clone differs from this one at a single base, so this may be a read error. The V gene is TRBV27, the J gene TRBJ2-7, with 7 bases identical to TRBD1. This CDR3 contains 14 residues. Germline lookup yields CDR1 MNHEY and CDR2 SMNVEV (reference sequence). The DNA for the CDR3 is TGTGGCAGCAAATCGACAGGGCTTTCCTACGAGCAGTACTTC. Protein product: CGSKSTGLSYEQYF.

This clonotype was counted between two and nine times. The chain links TRBV27 to TRBJ2-7; 7 bases agree with TRBD1. CDR1 and CDR2 (germline): MNHEY, SMNVEV (reference sequence). Germline trimming cut 3 bases from V and 2 bases from J; bases unmatched to any gene: 13. The CDR3 length is 17 residues. CDR3 sequence reads: CASSFSVRGNFPYEQYF. The CDR3 region has the DNA TGTGCCAGCAGTTTTAGTGTCAGGGGGAACTTCCCCTACGAGCAGTACTTC.

The sample holds many counts of this clonotype. The V and J genes are TRBV5-1 and TRBJ2-7, with 10 bases aligning to TRBD2. Germline trimming cut 3 bases from V and 4 bases from J; bases unmatched to any gene: 7. This CDR3 comprises 15 residues. Germline CDR1 and CDR2: SGHRS and YFSETQ. For the CDR3, the DNA is TGCGCCAGCAGCTCGGGGACTAGCGTATCGTACGAGCAGTACTTC. This encodes CASSSGTSVSYEQYF.